Following are 30 T cell receptor beta chains from one sample sequenced in a study of graft-versus-host responses after intestinal transplantation. TCRdb's table, derived via immunoSEQ multiplex PCR, lists solely in-frame clones and lacks some. The sample yields around 100,000 clones, approximately 93% seen once. Their cognate antigens are unknown. This specimen consisted of unstimulated CD8+ T cells sorted from spleen or lymph node cells, obtained before intestinal transplant. These receptors were taken from a human donor who received an intestinal transplant.

This rearrangement joins TRBV19 to TRBJ2-1; weak D call: TRBD1 (5 bases). Trimming took off 1 base at V and 7 bases at J, with 11 bases between the two ends. The CDR3 runs 14 residues. Germline V gene lookup returns CDR1 LNHDA and CDR2 SQIVND (reference sequence). CDR3 sequence: CASSIGGRGNEQFF. The DNA for the CDR3 is TGTGCCAGTAGTATAGGGGGTAGGGGAAATGAGCAGTTCTTC.

The genes are TRBV6-5 and TRBJ2-7; 7 bases map to TRBD1. V shed 2 bases, J shed 0 bases, and the junction held 1 base outside the gene matches. The CDR3 runs 14 residues. CDR1 is MNHEY and CDR2 is SVGAGI in the germline V gene. The CDR3 is CASSYAGGSYEQYF. CDR3 sequence (DNA): TGTGCCAGCAGTTACGCAGGGGGCTCCTACGAGCAGTACTTC.

For this clone: One end of the junction fails to match germline, which may point to a read error. V usage is TRBV11-2 and J usage is TRBJ2-3; D might be TRBD2 (6 bases). Germline V gene sequence: CDR1 SGHAT, CDR2 FQNNGV. This CDR3 spans 9 amino acids. Written as DNA, the CDR3 is TGTGCCAGCAGCCCCCGGGGGAATTTT. This translates into CASSPRGNF. Full variable domain (rest looked up from reference TRBV11-2 and TRBJ2-3): EAGVAQSPRYKIIEKRQSVAFWCNPISGHATLYWYQQILGQGPKLLIQFQNNGVVDDSQLPKDRFSAERLKGVDSTLKIQPAKLEDSAVYLCASSPRGNFGPGTRLTVL.

J is TRBJ1-3 and V is TRBV6-5, with a possible D match to TRBD1 (5 bases). CDR3 length: 15 amino acids. With 5 bases removed from V and 3 bases from J, the gap between germline ends came to 14 bases. The germline gives CDR1 MNHEY, CDR2 SVGAGI. CDR3 nucleotide sequence: TGTGCCAGCAGTACTTTGGGGGAGGTTGGAAACACCATATATTTT. Translation: CASSTLGEVGNTIYF.

This sequence joins TRBV10-1 and TRBJ1-6; 10 bases match TRBD1. Germline trimming cut 2 bases from V and 9 bases from J; bases unmatched to any gene: 4. The CDR3 is made up of 15 amino acids. Germline CDR1 is WNHNN and CDR2 is SYGVQD (reference sequence). CDR3 sequence reads: CASSEGGQGVSPLHF. Here the CDR3 DNA reads TGCGCCAGCAGTGAGGGAGGACAGGGGGTTTCACCCCTCCACTTT.

The V and J genes are TRBV14 and TRBJ1-2; D is ambiguous. Germline V gene sequence: CDR1 SGHDN, CDR2 FVKESK. The CDR3 has 15 amino acids. The V and J ends lost 1 base and 3 bases respectively, with 12 bases between them. CDR3 protein: CASSQGRSSYYGYTF. The CDR3 DNA is TGTGCCAGCAGCCAAGGGCGGAGTTCGTACTATGGCTACACCTTC. Filled out from reference TRBV14 and TRBJ1-2, the complete variable domain reads EAGVTQFPSHSVIEKGQTVTLRCDPISGHDNLYWYRRVMGKEIKFLLHFVKESKQDESGMPNNRFLAERTGGTYSTLKVQPAELEDSGVYFCASSQGRSSYYGYTFGSGTRLTVV.

This clone was picked up one time. This chain links TRBV30 with TRBJ1-2; unclear D gene. The V gene's germline CDR1 is GTSNPN and CDR2 SVGIG (reference sequence). The CDR3 runs to 15 residues. The V gene lost 1 base and the J gene lost 5 bases, with 17 bases spanning the gap. The CDR3 DNA reads as TGTGCCTGGAGTGACTGGGGAGGGAGGAGGTATGGCTACACCTTC. This translates into CAWSDWGGRRYGYTF.

The CDR3 loop reads CASTWGGAGYTF. The CDR3 DNA reads as TGTGCCAGCACGTGGGGTGGGGCTGGCTACACCTTC. V is TRBV5-6 and J is TRBJ1-2; D may be TRBD1 (5 bases). V lost 6 bases to trimming and J lost 7 bases, with 13 bases between them. Germline V CDR1 and CDR2: SGHDT, YYEEEE. The CDR3 is 12 amino acids.

The CDR3 region is CASRKTGLNSPLHF. Here the CDR3 DNA reads TGTGCCAGTAGGAAGACAGGGCTCAATTCACCCCTCCACTTT. The rearrangement links TRBV19 to TRBJ1-6, with 7 bases matching TRBD1. This CDR3 contains 14 residues. Germline trimming cut 6 bases from V and 7 bases from J; bases unmatched to any gene: 6. CDR1 and CDR2 from the germline V gene are LNHDA and SQIVND (reference sequence).

For the CDR3, the DNA is TGCGCCAGCAGCTTCGGCGGAAGGGATGAGCAGTTCTTC. It codes for CASSFGGRDEQFF. The rearrangement links TRBV5-1 to TRBJ2-1; no firm D call. CDR3 length equals 13 residues. With 2 bases removed from V and 8 bases from J, the gap between germline ends came to 11 bases. The germline V gene encodes CDR1 SGHRS and CDR2 YFSETQ.

The chain links TRBV9 to TRBJ2-7; D might be TRBD2 (6 bases). Trimming removed 0 bases at V and 1 base at J, with 11 bases between. The CDR3 loop spans 15 amino acids. Germline CDR1 reads SGDLS; CDR2 reads YYNGEE. DNA of the CDR3: TGTGCCAGCAGCGTAGGAACGGGGGTGTCCTACGAGCAGTACTTC. Translating gives CASSVGTGVSYEQYF.

The chain combines TRBV7-9 with TRBJ1-2, with D possibly TRBD1 on 5 matching bases. The germline V gene encodes CDR1 SEHNR and CDR2 FQNEAQ (reference sequence). Trimming took 7 bases from V and 10 from J, leaving 19 bases between them. This CDR3 has 13 amino acids. CDR3 DNA: TGTGCCAGCACCATCAGACAGTTGGCTGACTACACCTTC. This sequence encodes CASTIRQLADYTF.

The chain carries TRBV10-2 and TRBJ1-2; D perhaps matches TRBD1 (5 bases). The CDR3 has 16 residues. Germline-derived CDR1 and CDR2 are WSHSY and SAAADI. The V gene lost 0 bases and the J gene lost 1 base, with 12 bases spanning the gap. In DNA form, the CDR3 reads TGCGCCAGCAGTGAGTCGGAACAGGCGATTAACTATGGCTACACCTTC. It yields the protein CASSESEQAINYGYTF.

J is TRBJ2-7 and V is TRBV6-5; 7 nucleotides agree with TRBD2. Trimming at V came to 5 bases and at J to 3 bases, leaving 10 bases not matched to a gene. The CDR3 extends over 15 amino acids. The germline CDR1 and CDR2 sequences are MNHEY and SVGAGI. The CDR3 DNA sequence: TGTGCCAGCAGTCACCCGAGCGGGGCCCTCTACGAGCAGTACTTC. Translating it yields CASSHPSGALYEQYF.

The chain joins TRBV2 to TRBJ1-5; maybe TRBD1 (5 bases). Trimming cost V 8 bases and J 5 bases, with 19 bases left between them. CDR3 length: 15 residues. Germline V gene lookup returns CDR1 SNHLY and CDR2 FYNNEI. CDR3 region: CASSLSTDSHQPQHF. The CDR3 DNA follows: TGTGCCAGCTCGCTTTCGACAGATAGTCATCAGCCCCAGCATTTT.

The CDR3 DNA sequence: TGTGCCAGCAGTGGTGTAACGACGTCGGGCCCCCAGCATTTT. Protein sequence: CASSGVTTSGPQHF. This chain uses TRBV2 with TRBJ1-5; D unresolved. Germline-derived CDR1 and CDR2 are SNHLY and FYNNEI. This CDR3 contains 14 residues. Trimming pared 4 bases from V and 10 bases from J, leaving 17 bases between.

The chain couples TRBV4-1 to TRBJ2-3; 9 bases agree with TRBD1. Trimming removed 1 base from V and 2 bases from J; junction bases left unmatched: 4. CDR1 and CDR2 from the germline V gene are MGHRA and YSYEKL. The CDR3 runs to 16 residues. DNA for the CDR3: TGCGCCAGCAGCCAAGTAGGGACAGGGAACACAGATACGCAGTATTTT. This sequence encodes CASSQVGTGNTDTQYF.

This clone appeared once. The genes are TRBV1 and TRBJ2-1; TRBD2 was called by the table and not checked on the DNA. TRBV1 counts as a pseudogene. The CDR3 consists of 19 residues. This CDR3 reads CTSSQGGGAVKVILSEQFF. In DNA, the CDR3 is TGCACCAGCAGCCAAGGCGGGGGGGCCGTTAAAGTGATATTAAGTGAGCAGTTCTTC.

This sequence joins TRBV6-5 and TRBJ2-7, with 8 bases fitting TRBD2. V was pared by 6 bases and J by 0 bases, with 7 bases of the junction left unmatched. Per germline, CDR1 MNHEY and CDR2 SVGAGI. CDR3 length: 15 amino acids. CDR3 sequence: CASSLGRGASYEQYF. In DNA form, the CDR3 reads TGTGCCAGCAGCCTCGGGCGGGGGGCCTCCTACGAGCAGTACTTC.

CDR3 in DNA: TGTGCCAGCAGCGGCAGGGAGGGAAACAATGAGCAGTTCTTC. This gives the protein CASSGREGNNEQFF. The chain employs TRBV21-1 and TRBJ2-1; the table names TRBD2, a call not compared with the DNA. TRBV21-1 counts as a pseudogene. The CDR3 has 14 residues.

The chain has TRBV5-1 and TRBJ2-7; 8 bases fit TRBD1. V lost 1 base to trimming and J lost 6 bases; unmatched junction nucleotides: 9. From germline, CDR1 is SGHRS and CDR2 YFSETQ. This CDR3 is built from 15 residues. The CDR3 protein is CASSLFGAGTGEQYF. DNA for the CDR3: TGCGCCAGCAGCTTGTTTGGGGCAGGGACAGGCGAGCAGTACTTC.

The chain employs TRBV5-1 and TRBJ1-1; no definite D call. The V gene's germline CDR1 is SGHRS and CDR2 YFSETQ. There are 17 residues in the CDR3. V lost 0 bases to trimming and J lost 0 bases, with 15 bases between them. In DNA form, the CDR3 reads TGCGCCAGCAGCTTGGTAGGGCAGATAATCATGAACACTGAAGCTTTCTTT. As protein: CASSLVGQIIMNTEAFF.

The chain is built from TRBV19 and TRBJ1-6; no firm D call. This CDR3 has 15 amino acids. Germline V gene data show CDR1 as LNHDA and CDR2 as SQIVND (reference sequence). Trimming took 3 bases from V and 8 from J, leaving 14 bases between them. The CDR3 protein is CASSIPTSGHSPLHF. The CDR3, as DNA: TGTGCCAGTAGTATCCCGACGAGTGGGCATTCACCCCTCCACTTT. The variable domain in full, with the rest retrieved from reference TRBV19 and TRBJ1-6, is DGGITQSPKYLFRKEGQNVTLSCEQNLNHDAMYWYRQDPGQGLRLIYYSQIVNDFQKGDIAEGYSVSREKKESFPLTVTSAQKNPTAFYLCASSIPTSGHSPLHFGNGTRLTVT.

The gene calls are TRBV15 and TRBJ1-6; D unresolved. Germline lookup yields CDR1 LNHNV and CDR2 YYDKDF (reference sequence). The ends were cut back, 7 bases at V and 10 bases at J, with 17 bases in the middle. The CDR3 extends over 14 amino acids. The DNA of the CDR3 is TGTGCCACCACCCCAGCTGGGGTCAACTCACCCCTCCACTTT. As protein: CATTPAGVNSPLHF. Full variable domain (rest looked up from reference TRBV15 and TRBJ1-6): DAMVIQNPRYQVTQFGKPVTLSCSQTLNHNVMYWYQQKSSQAPKLLFHYYDKDFNNEADTPDNFQSRRPNTSFCFLDIRSPGLGDTAMYLCATTPAGVNSPLHFGNGTRLTVT.

The rearrangement links TRBV10-1 to TRBJ2-3; D assignment may be TRBD1 or TRBD2 (5 bases each). Trimming removed 10 bases at V and 2 bases at J, with 16 bases between. Germline assignment: CDR1 WNHNN and CDR2 SYGVQD (reference sequence). CDR3 length equals 14 residues. Here the CDR3 reads CATSPGTATDTQYF. DNA of the CDR3: TGCGCCACTTCCCCGGGGACCGCCACAGATACGCAGTATTTT.

The rearrangement joins TRBV5-1 to TRBJ2-7; no clear D. Germline V CDR1 and CDR2: SGHRS, YFSETQ. This CDR3 region has 16 residues. The ends were cut back, 4 bases at V and 0 bases at J, with 17 bases in the middle. The CDR3 nucleotides are TGCGCCAGCAGCCTACTAATAGACTCGAGCTCCTACGAGCAGTACTTC. The encoded protein is CASSLLIDSSSYEQYF.

This clone was seen a handful of times. The chain combines TRBV7-9 with TRBJ1-5, with D tentatively TRBD1 (6 bases). Per germline, CDR1 SEHNR and CDR2 FQNEAQ (reference sequence). Trimming removed 8 bases at V and 7 bases at J, with 12 bases between. CDR3 size: 12 residues. The CDR3 DNA sequence: TGTGCCAGCTCATCTCAGGGGCAGCCCCAGCATTTT. It translates to CASSSQGQPQHF.

V usage is TRBV11-3 and J usage is TRBJ2-3, with unresolved D. Trimming took 6 bases from V and 6 from J, leaving 22 bases between them. The CDR3 totals 16 residues. Germline values: CDR1 SGHNT, CDR2 YENEEA. The CDR3 is CASSPRLDSLMDTQYF. The CDR3 DNA reads as TGTGCCAGCAGTCCTCGACTTGATTCGTTGATGGATACGCAGTATTTT.

The V gene is TRBV4-2, the J gene TRBJ1-1; D possibly corresponds to TRBD1 (5 bases). The CDR3 length is 14 residues. From germline, CDR1 is LGHNA and CDR2 YNFKEQ. V lost 1 base, J lost 8 bases, and 14 bases lay in between. The CDR3 DNA reads as TGTGCCAGCAGCCAAGGGGGACTCAAGGAAGAAGCTTTCTTT. It yields the protein CASSQGGLKEEAFF.

Worth noting for this clone: At one end the junction does not follow the germline gene, possibly because of a read error. The chain employs TRBV6-5 and TRBJ2-1; D is uncertain. The CDR3 is 14 residues long. CDR1 is MNHEY, CDR2 SVGAGI, per germline. This chain's CDR3 is CASRLSESFNEQFF. The CDR3 bases are TGTGCCAGCAGGTTATCCGAATCCTTCAATGAGCAGTTCTTC.